The 5 T cell receptor beta chains below come from one sample, sequenced in a study of T cells in Graves' hyperthyroidism and ophthalmopathy. From RNA transcripts, TCR beta CDR3 regions were amplified. A first-round RT-PCR of the TCR CDR3 used the HTBI primer set. TCRdb called the multiplex PCR reads again in MiXCR, with one record for every CDR3 protein. The sample lists about 350,000 distinct CDR3 sequences; 19% were seen once. The sample taken for sequencing was blood. Source of these receptors: a woman younger than 30 with Graves' hyperthyroidism.

In this sample, this clonotype turned up a few times. The chain uses TRBV10-3 and TRBJ2-5; D remains unclear. V was clipped by 6 bases and J by 3 bases, with 14 bases between them. CDR1 is ENHRY and CDR2 is SYGVKD in the germline V gene. This CDR3 has 14 residues. The CDR3 sequence is CAIRGISVEETQYF. Written as DNA, the CDR3 is TGTGCCATCAGAGGAATTTCAGTGGAAGAGACCCAGTACTTC.

This clonotype was detected ten times or more. V is TRBV6-1 and J is TRBJ1-1; D is undetermined. The CDR3 runs to 13 residues. V was cut by 8 bases and J by 3 bases, with 13 bases left in between. Germline V gives CDR1 MNHNS, CDR2 SASEGT. The CDR3 DNA reads TGTGCCAGCGGCGGCGCAAGGGACACTGAAGCTTTCTTT. Its translation is CASGGARDTEAFF.

The rearrangement links TRBV11-2 to TRBJ2-7; 9 bases match TRBD2. The length of the CDR3 is 14 residues. Germline V lookup: CDR1 SGHAT, CDR2 FQNNGV. V shed 3 bases, J shed 5 bases, and the junction held 5 bases outside the gene matches. In DNA form, the CDR3 reads TGTGCCAGCAGCTTGGCTAGCGGGGCCGACGAGCAGTACTTC. Translating it yields CASSLASGADEQYF.

This clonotype was detected ten times or more. V and J are TRBV9 and TRBJ1-1, with unresolved D. With 4 bases removed from V and 8 bases from J, the gap between germline ends came to 18 bases. The CDR3 totals 14 residues. Germline loops: CDR1 SGDLS, CDR2 YYNGEE. This chain's CDR3 is CASSLSPLTHEAFF. As DNA, the CDR3 is TGTGCCAGCAGCTTGAGCCCCCTGACCCACGAAGCTTTCTTT.

The chain joins TRBV6-5 to TRBJ1-1; D remains unclear. The V end lost 2 bases, the J end lost 10 bases, and 14 bases lay between the germline ends. Germline lookup yields CDR1 MNHEY and CDR2 SVGAGI. The CDR3 sequence is 13 residues long. The CDR3 loop reads CASSYDRGKGAFF. Written as DNA, the CDR3 is TGTGCCAGCAGTTACGACCGGGGTAAAGGAGCTTTCTTT.